This T cell receptor (beta chain) was documented in a study of blood T cell repertoires in COVID-19. Study at large: Spain, Italy and the United States supplied samples that represented acute and convalescent COVID-19. The cDNA or gDNA used as material had been derived from T cells, B-cell-depleted T cells, or PBMCs.

How the authors handled the data: Reference gene primer amplification gave nucleated cell count estimates. Some clones are missing from TCRdb's copy, which holds only in-frame ones; the method was immunoSEQ multiplex PCR. That table gives V, J and clone size, and the DNA gave D and trimming. The table records 85,000 to 95,000 clones, 85% to 95% of them present only once. Trimming cost V 5 bases and J 4 bases; bases outside gene matches: 7. CDR1 and CDR2 from the germline V gene are SGHVS and FQNEAQ. The CDR3 length is 14 residues. V is TRBV7-8 and J is TRBJ2-7; 8 bases match TRBD1. Material for sequencing was peripheral blood. The receptor comes from a woman in her forties or fifties in a cohort sampled during active COVID-19. In DNA form, the CDR3 reads TGTGCCAGCAGCCCCAGGGACAGGTTTTACGAGCAGTACTTC. Amino acid sequence: CASSPRDRFYEQYF.